This passage covers 29 T cell receptor beta chains from one sample sequenced in a study of T-cell memory formation after mild COVID-19. MiXCR, applied by TCRdb to the 5' RACE reads, yields one record per CDR3 protein. The sample lists approximately 400,000 distinct CDR3 sequences, about 20% occurring once. Material: PBMCs or a T cell subset sorted from them (not recorded which). All receptors derive from a man younger than 35 who had mild COVID-19 (a few samples of this study predate the infection). Cell type and time point are not known.

V usage is TRBV24-1 and J usage is TRBJ2-1; weak D call: TRBD1 (6 bases). Germline CDR1 is KGHDR and CDR2 is SFDVKD. The CDR3 runs to 16 residues. V shed 1 base and J shed 7 bases, with 16 bases lying between them. In DNA, the CDR3 is TGTGCCACCAGTGATTTTGTCTCGGACAGAAAAAATGAGCAGTTCTTC. Its protein product is CATSDFVSDRKNEQFF.

This clonotype has a handful of counts. The genes are TRBV7-3 and TRBJ1-6, with D tentatively TRBD1 (5 bases). Germline V gene lookup returns CDR1 SGHTA and CDR2 FQGTGA. The CDR3 runs to 14 residues. V was clipped by 3 bases and J by 8 bases, with 11 bases between them. In nucleotides, the CDR3 is TGTGCCAGCAGCTTTGGCAGGGAGGATTCACCCCTCCACTTT. Its protein product is CASSFGREDSPLHF.

This rearrangement joins TRBV6-5 to TRBJ2-5; 9 nucleotides match TRBD2. Germline loops: CDR1 MNHEY, CDR2 SVGAGI. The V and J ends lost 2 bases and 1 base, in that order; junction bases with no gene match: 5. The CDR3 totals 16 residues. Written as DNA, the CDR3 is TGTGCCAGCAGTTACGGGCGGGGGGGCCTCCAAGAGACCCAGTACTTC. Residues: CASSYGRGGLQETQYF.

Details on this clonotype: At one of its ends the junction is not consistent with the germline gene, which may arise from a read error. This chain connects TRBV2 to TRBJ2-5; D is uncertain. The CDR3 runs 12 residues. Germline V CDR1 and CDR2: SNHLY, FYNNEI. This CDR3 reads CASSEGADQINF. DNA for the CDR3: TGTGCCAGCAGTGAGGGCGCGGACCAGATAAACTTC.

This clonotype was observed a few times. A junction boundary mismatches the germline segment, possibly from a read error. The V and J genes are TRBV6-1 and TRBJ2-2; possible D gene TRBD1, 6 bases. Germline values: CDR1 MNHNS, CDR2 SASEGT. The CDR3 is made up of 14 amino acids. CDR3 nucleotides: TGTGCCAACAGTCGGACAGTTAACGACGGGGAGCTGTTTTTT. This translates into CANSRTVNDGELFF.

The chain is built from TRBV7-3 and TRBJ1-3; 10 bases agree with TRBD1. V gave up 5 bases and J gave up 7 bases; unmatched junction bases: 8. Germline V gene lookup returns CDR1 SGHTA and CDR2 FQGTGA. The CDR3 is 15 residues long. The CDR3 nucleotides read TGTGCCAGCAGCGCACAGACAGGGGGCCTGAACACCATATATTTT. Amino acids: CASSAQTGGLNTIYF. Combining the CDR3 with reference TRBV7-3 and TRBJ1-3 gives the whole variable domain GAGVSQTPSNKVTEKGKYVELRCDPISGHTALYWYRQSLGQGPEFLIYFQGTGAADDSGLPNDRFFAVRPEGSVSTLKIQRTERGDSAVYLCASSAQTGGLNTIYFGEGSWLTVV.

The gene calls are TRBV7-9 and TRBJ1-6, with D uncertain. There are 15 residues in the CDR3. The germline gives CDR1 SEHNR, CDR2 FQNEAQ (reference sequence). V lost 3 bases to trimming and J lost 4 bases, with 10 bases between them. CDR3 DNA sequence: TGTGCCAGCAGCTTTGGAGGGAAGTATAATTCACCCCTCCACTTT. This encodes CASSFGGKYNSPLHF. Combining the CDR3 with reference TRBV7-9 and TRBJ1-6 gives the whole variable domain DTGVSQNPRHKITKRGQNVTFRCDPISEHNRLYWYRQTLGQGPEFLTYFQNEAQLEKSRLLSDRFSAERPKGSFSTLEIQRTEQGDSAMYLCASSFGGKYNSPLHFGNGTRLTVT.

The V gene is TRBV7-2, the J gene TRBJ2-3; TRBD2 matches at 8 bases. V lost 11 bases, J lost 3 bases, and 10 bases stayed unmatched. The CDR3 has 14 residues. Germline values: CDR1 SGHTA, CDR2 FQGNSA. The CDR3 DNA sequence: TGTGCCGGGGCGGCGGGGGGAGGGACAGATACGCAGTATTTT. Protein: CAGAAGGGTDTQYF.

A few counts support this clonotype. V and J are TRBV15 and TRBJ2-7, with 7 bases identical to TRBD1. This CDR3 has 15 residues. The germline CDR1 and CDR2 sequences are LNHNV and YYDKDF (reference sequence). V shed 2 bases, J shed 6 bases, and the junction held 10 bases outside the gene matches. CDR3 loop: CATSRKQGSGSEQYF. The CDR3 DNA reads TGTGCCACCAGCAGAAAACAGGGGAGTGGGAGCGAGCAGTACTTC.

This clonotype has ten or more counts. This chain uses TRBV5-6 with TRBJ2-1; D is possibly TRBD1 (6 bases). Trimming left V 4 bases short and J 9 bases short, with 11 bases between. The CDR3 contains 12 residues. Germline CDR1 is SGHDT and CDR2 is YYEEEE. CDR3 sequence: CASSDQGPEQFF. The DNA for the CDR3 is TGTGCCAGCAGCGACCAGGGGCCTGAGCAGTTCTTC. Together with reference TRBV5-6 and TRBJ2-1, the CDR3 gives the full variable domain: DAGVTQSPTHLIKTRGQQVTLRCSPKSGHDTVSWYQQALGQGPQFIFQYYEEEERQRGNFPDRFSGHQFPNYSSELNVNALLLGDSALYLCASSDQGPEQFFGPGTRLTVL.

This chain joins TRBV3-2 and TRBJ2-7. TRBV3-2 is flagged as a pseudogene. The CDR3 contains 15 residues. CDR3 sequence (DNA): TGTGCCAGCAGCCGCAGAACAGAACGGCCCTACGAGCAGTACTTC. Its protein product is CASSRRTERPYEQYF.

This clonotype occurred many times. The gene calls are TRBV29-1 and TRBJ1-1, with D unresolved. This CDR3 comprises 13 residues. V was shortened by 5 bases and J by 2 bases, with 12 bases between the two germline ends. Germline values: CDR1 SQVTM, CDR2 ANQGSEA. The DNA for the CDR3 is TGCAGCGTTTTTCGCGACATTAACACTGAAGCTTTCTTT. Translated, it gives CSVFRDINTEAFF.

The rearrangement joins TRBV6-1 to TRBJ1-6; TRBD1 is a possible D gene (5 bases). Looked up from germline, CDR1 is MNHNS and CDR2 is SASEGT. This CDR3 contains 13 residues. Trimming took 8 bases from V and 7 from J, leaving 12 bases between them. The CDR3 DNA follows: TGTGCCAGCCCTTCGGGGGACAATTCACCCCTCCACTTT. Its protein is CASPSGDNSPLHF.

In this sample, this clonotype turned up a few times. The chain has TRBV4-3 and TRBJ1-1, with D unresolved. With 0 bases removed from V and 0 bases from J, the gap between germline ends came to 11 bases. The germline V gene has CDR1 LGHNA and CDR2 YSLEER. The CDR3 covers 16 residues. The CDR3 here is CASSQEVMQVNTEAFF. CDR3 bases: TGCGCCAGCAGCCAAGAGGTCATGCAGGTGAACACTGAAGCTTTCTTT.

This sequence joins TRBV11-2 and TRBJ2-1, with TRBD2 identical over 10 bases. The CDR3 sequence is 15 residues long. J lost 6 bases, V lost 7 bases, and 9 bases had no gene match. Germline V gene lookup returns CDR1 SGHAT and CDR2 FQNNGV. The CDR3 loop reads CASNPGGLAFNEQFF. The CDR3 bases are TGTGCCAGCAATCCGGGGGGACTAGCGTTCAATGAGCAGTTCTTC.

V gene TRBV20-1 combines with J gene TRBJ1-1; no clear D. Germline-derived CDR1 and CDR2 are DFQATT and SNEGSKA (reference sequence). The CDR3 runs 14 residues. Trimming removed 6 bases at V and 0 bases at J, with 14 bases between. The CDR3 bases are TGCAGTGCCGATGTTCCCGGGTTGAACACTGAAGCTTTCTTT. This translates into CSADVPGLNTEAFF.

The chain employs TRBV5-6 and TRBJ2-2; maybe TRBD1 (5 bases). V dropped 0 bases and J dropped 4 bases, with 28 bases sitting between them. The CDR3 extends over 21 amino acids. The germline V gene has CDR1 SGHDT and CDR2 YYEEEE. The CDR3 spells CASSLVSLWQGGIGVTGELFF. The CDR3 DNA follows: TGTGCCAGCAGCTTGGTGTCGTTGTGGCAGGGTGGGATTGGAGTCACCGGGGAGCTGTTTTTT. The entire variable domain, with the rest obtained from reference TRBV5-6 and TRBJ2-2, is as follows: DAGVTQSPTHLIKTRGQQVTLRCSPKSGHDTVSWYQQALGQGPQFIFQYYEEEERQRGNFPDRFSGHQFPNYSSELNVNALLLGDSALYLCASSLVSLWQGGIGVTGELFFGEGSRLTVL.

The rearrangement links TRBV30 to TRBJ2-1, with 7 bases identical to TRBD2. Trimming cost V 4 bases and J 9 bases; bases outside gene matches: 9. Germline CDR1 is GTSNPN and CDR2 is SVGIG (reference sequence). This CDR3 contains 13 residues. CDR3 loop: CAWTLGPGGEQFF. The CDR3 DNA is TGTGCCTGGACCTTGGGGCCGGGAGGTGAGCAGTTCTTC.

With regard to this clonotype: One end of the junction fails to match germline, which may point to a read error. The chain has TRBV5-6 and TRBJ2-5; D ambiguous. CDR3 length: 16 amino acids. Germline V gives CDR1 SGHDT, CDR2 YYEEEE. CDR3 sequence (DNA): TGTGCCAGCATCTTGATAGGGATCGGGTACCAAGAGACCCAGTACTTC. Translation: CASILIGIGYQETQYF.

This clonotype was found many times. The gene calls are TRBV18 and TRBJ1-4, with 7 bases matching TRBD1. The CDR3 has 15 residues. CDR1 KGHSH and CDR2 LQKENI come from the germline V gene. V lost 6 bases, J lost 0 bases, and 4 bases stayed unmatched. This chain's CDR3 is CASSRGQPTNEKLFF. CDR3 bases: TGTGCCAGCTCCCGGGGACAGCCAACTAATGAAAAACTGTTTTTT.

This clonotype has only a few counts. The CDR3, as DNA: TGTGCTAGTGGTTTGGAGCTGGGGCAGCCGTCGGTTCTGACCTACGAGCAGTACTTC. Amino acid sequence: CASGLELGQPSVLTYEQYF. The chain joins TRBV12-5 to TRBJ2-7; D is perhaps TRBD1 (5 bases). Per germline, CDR1 LGHNT and CDR2 FRNRAP. V dropped 1 base and J dropped 2 bases, with 24 bases sitting between them. This CDR3 has 19 residues.

This clonotype appeared a few times. J is TRBJ2-7 and V is TRBV3-1; D might be TRBD1 (6 bases). V was cut by 4 bases and J by 3 bases, with 16 bases left in between. The length of the CDR3 is 15 residues. The germline CDR1 and CDR2 sequences are LGHDT and YNNKEL (reference sequence). The CDR3: CASSPNWGQNYEQYV. The CDR3 DNA follows: TGTGCCAGCAGCCCAAACTGGGGGCAGAACTACGAGCAGTACGTC.

The chain couples TRBV29-1 to TRBJ2-1; D remains unclear. This CDR3 spans 16 amino acids. Per the germline V gene, CDR1 is SQVTM and CDR2 is ANQGSEA. The ends were cut back, 3 bases at V and 4 bases at J, with 19 bases in the middle. Written as DNA, the CDR3 is TGCAGCGTTGACAGATTGGACGCAAAATTTTACAATGAGCAGTTCTTC. Amino acids: CSVDRLDAKFYNEQFF.

This clonotype was picked up a small number of times. V is TRBV5-1 and J is TRBJ2-7; TRBD1 matches at 7 bases. Germline V gives CDR1 SGHRS, CDR2 YFSETQ. The CDR3 spans 15 residues. Unmatched junction bases numbered 9, after V lost 3 bases and J lost 3 bases. This CDR3 reads CASSSDGTVGYEQYF. CDR3 coding DNA: TGCGCCAGCAGCTCGGATGGGACAGTTGGCTACGAGCAGTACTTC. Combining the CDR3 with reference TRBV5-1 and TRBJ2-7 gives the whole variable domain KAGVTQTPRYLIKTRGQQVTLSCSPISGHRSVSWYQQTPGQGLQFLFEYFSETQRNKGNFPGRFSGRQFSNSRSEMNVSTLELGDSALYLCASSSDGTVGYEQYFGPGTRLTVT.

In its sample, this clonotype was seen a few times. V gene TRBV20-1 combines with J gene TRBJ2-2; no definite D call. This CDR3 has 12 residues. Germline V CDR1 and CDR2: DFQATT, SNEGSKA (reference sequence). Trimming pared 0 bases from V and 5 bases from J, leaving 4 bases between. The CDR3 DNA reads TGCAGTGCTAGAGAGGGTACCGGGGAGCTGTTTTTT. Encoded protein: CSAREGTGELFF.

This sequence joins TRBV6-6 and TRBJ2-1; 15 nucleotides match TRBD2. The CDR3 covers 21 residues. Germline CDR1 MNHNY, CDR2 SVGAGI (reference sequence). V dropped 9 bases and J dropped 3; count of bases not matched to a gene: 21. Here the CDR3 reads CARSPTPGLAGGFTHYNEQFF. The CDR3 bases are TGTGCCAGAAGTCCGACCCCGGGACTAGCGGGGGGCTTTACCCACTACAATGAGCAGTTCTTC.

The chain carries TRBV28 and TRBJ1-5; D is ambiguous. The CDR3 is 12 residues long. Germline V CDR1 and CDR2: MDHEN, SYDVKM. V lost 6 bases and J 7 bases, leaving 10 bases between the germline ends. CDR3 DNA: TGTGCCAGCAGCCTGACCGAGCAGCCCCAGCATTTT. Its protein product is CASSLTEQPQHF.

This clonotype was recorded a few times. The chain links TRBV5-5 to TRBJ1-6; unclear D gene. The V gene lost 4 bases and the J gene lost 3 bases, with 8 bases spanning the gap. Germline lookup yields CDR1 SGHKS and CDR2 YYEKEE (reference sequence). CDR3 length: 14 amino acids. The CDR3 loop is CASSPRGYNSPLHF. The CDR3 DNA sequence: TGTGCCAGCAGCCCGCGGGGCTATAATTCACCCCTCCACTTT.

V is TRBV7-9 and J is TRBJ1-1; D gene unclear. Deletions cut 4 bases from V and 4 bases from J, with 16 bases between. The germline V gene encodes CDR1 SEHNR and CDR2 FQNEAQ (reference sequence). The length of the CDR3 is 15 residues. The CDR3 sequence: CASSSYSAKGTEAFF. In DNA form, the CDR3 reads TGTGCCAGCAGCTCTTACAGTGCCAAGGGCACTGAAGCTTTCTTT.